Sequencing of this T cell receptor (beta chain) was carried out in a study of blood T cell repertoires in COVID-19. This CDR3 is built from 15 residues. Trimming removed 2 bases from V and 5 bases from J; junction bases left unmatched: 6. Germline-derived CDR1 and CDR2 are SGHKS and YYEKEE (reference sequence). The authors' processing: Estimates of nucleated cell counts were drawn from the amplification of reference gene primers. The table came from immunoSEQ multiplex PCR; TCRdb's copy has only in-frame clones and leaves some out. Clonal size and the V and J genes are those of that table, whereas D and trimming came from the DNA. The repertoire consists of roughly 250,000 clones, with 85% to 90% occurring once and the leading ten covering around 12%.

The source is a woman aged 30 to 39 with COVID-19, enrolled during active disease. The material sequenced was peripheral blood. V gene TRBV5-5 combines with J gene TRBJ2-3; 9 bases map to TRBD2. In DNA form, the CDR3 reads TGTGCCAGCAGCTTCGCGGGGGGGCTCGGAGATACGCAGTATTTT. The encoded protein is CASSFAGGLGDTQYF. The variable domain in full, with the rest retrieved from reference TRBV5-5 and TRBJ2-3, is DAGVTQSPTHLIKTRGQQVTLRCSPISGHKSVSWYQQVLGQGPQFIFQYYEKEERGRGNFPDRFSARQFPNYSSELNVNALLLGDSALYLCASSFAGGLGDTQYFGPGTRLTVL.